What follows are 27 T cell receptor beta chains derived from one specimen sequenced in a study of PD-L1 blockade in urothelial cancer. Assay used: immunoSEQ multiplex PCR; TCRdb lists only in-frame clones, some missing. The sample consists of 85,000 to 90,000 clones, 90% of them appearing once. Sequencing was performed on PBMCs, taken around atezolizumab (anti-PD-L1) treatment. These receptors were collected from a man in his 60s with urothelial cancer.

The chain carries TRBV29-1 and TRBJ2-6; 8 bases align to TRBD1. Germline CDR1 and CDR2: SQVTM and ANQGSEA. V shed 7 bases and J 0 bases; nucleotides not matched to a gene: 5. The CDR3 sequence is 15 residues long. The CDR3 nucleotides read TGCAGCGCCAGGACAGGGTCCTCTGGGGCCAACGTCCTGACTTTC. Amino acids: CSARTGSSGANVLTF.

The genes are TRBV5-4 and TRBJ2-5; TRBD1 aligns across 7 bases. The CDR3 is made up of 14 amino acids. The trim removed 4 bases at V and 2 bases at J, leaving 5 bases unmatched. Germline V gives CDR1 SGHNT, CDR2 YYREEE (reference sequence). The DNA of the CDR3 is TGTGCCAGCAGCCCGGACAGGTTACAAGAGACCCAGTACTTC. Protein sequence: CASSPDRLQETQYF. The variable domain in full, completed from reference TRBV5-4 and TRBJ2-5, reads ETGVTQSPTHLIKTRGQQVTLRCSSQSGHNTVSWYQQALGQGPQFIFQYYREEENGRGNFPPRFSGLQFPNYSSELNVNALELDDSALYLCASSPDRLQETQYFGPGTRLLVL.

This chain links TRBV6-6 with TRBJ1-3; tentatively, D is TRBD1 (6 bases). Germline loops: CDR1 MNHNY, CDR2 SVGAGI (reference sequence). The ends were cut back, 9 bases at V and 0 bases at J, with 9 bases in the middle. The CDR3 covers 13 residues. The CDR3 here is CASKGGSGNTIYF. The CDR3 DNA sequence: TGTGCCAGTAAAGGGGGCTCTGGAAACACCATATATTTT.

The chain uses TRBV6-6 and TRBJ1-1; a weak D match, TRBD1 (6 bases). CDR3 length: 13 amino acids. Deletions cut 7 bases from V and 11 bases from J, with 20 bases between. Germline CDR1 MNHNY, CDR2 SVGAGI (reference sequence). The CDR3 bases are TGTGCCAGCAATGAGGGACACCCACTCGATGCTTTCTTT. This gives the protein CASNEGHPLDAFF.

CDR3 loop: CASRKEPGGGYTEQYF. The CDR3, as DNA: TGTGCCAGTAGAAAGGAGCCCGGCGGGGGCTACACCGAGCAGTACTTC. The rearrangement uses TRBV19 and TRBJ2-7; D possibly corresponds to TRBD2 (7 bases). The CDR3 has 16 residues. V was shortened by 6 bases and J by 6 bases, with 24 bases between the two germline ends. The germline V gene encodes CDR1 LNHDA and CDR2 SQIVND (reference sequence).

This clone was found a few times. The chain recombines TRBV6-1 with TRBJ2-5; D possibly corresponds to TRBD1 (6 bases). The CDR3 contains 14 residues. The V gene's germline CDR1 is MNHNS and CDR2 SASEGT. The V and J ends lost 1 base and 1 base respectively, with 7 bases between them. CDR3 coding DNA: TGTGCCAGCAGTGAAGGGACAGCCCAAGAGACCCAGTACTTC. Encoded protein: CASSEGTAQETQYF.

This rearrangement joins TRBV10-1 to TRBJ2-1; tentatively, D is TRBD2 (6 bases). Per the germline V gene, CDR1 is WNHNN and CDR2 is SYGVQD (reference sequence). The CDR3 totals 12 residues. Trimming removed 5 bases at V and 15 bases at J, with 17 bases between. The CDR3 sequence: CASSPGGDLPFF. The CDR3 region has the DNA TGCGCCAGCAGTCCCGGAGGGGACTTGCCGTTCTTC.

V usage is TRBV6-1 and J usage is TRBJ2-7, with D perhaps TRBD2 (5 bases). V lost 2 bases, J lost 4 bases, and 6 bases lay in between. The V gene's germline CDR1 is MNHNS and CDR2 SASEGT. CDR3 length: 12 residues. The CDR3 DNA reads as TGTGCCAGCAGTGAAAGGGAGTACGAGCAGTACTTC. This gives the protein CASSEREYEQYF.

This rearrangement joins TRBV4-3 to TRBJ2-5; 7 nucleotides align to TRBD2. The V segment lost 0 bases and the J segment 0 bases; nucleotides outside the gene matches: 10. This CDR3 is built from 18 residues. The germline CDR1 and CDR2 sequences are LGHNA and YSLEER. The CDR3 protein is CASSQESSGGGYQETQYF. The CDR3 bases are TGCGCCAGCAGCCAAGAGAGTTCCGGGGGAGGGTACCAAGAGACCCAGTACTTC.

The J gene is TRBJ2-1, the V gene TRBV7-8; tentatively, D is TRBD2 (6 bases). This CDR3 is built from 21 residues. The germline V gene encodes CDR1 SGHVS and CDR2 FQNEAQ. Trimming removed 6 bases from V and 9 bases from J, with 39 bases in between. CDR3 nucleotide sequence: TGTGCCAGCAGTCCTGGCTGGTCGGGCCGAGGCCGGAGGCCCCCGGAGGGTGAGCAGTTCTTC. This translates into CASSPGWSGRGRRPPEGEQFF.

The CDR3 is CASSLSGTSPSDTQYF. The DNA for the CDR3 is TGTGCCAGCAGCTTGTCCGGGACTAGTCCTTCAGATACGCAGTATTTT. V is TRBV5-6 and J is TRBJ2-3; TRBD2 aligns across 8 bases. Unmatched junction bases numbered 8, after V lost 1 base and J lost 4 bases. The CDR3 runs 16 residues. Germline CDR1 SGHDT, CDR2 YYEEEE.

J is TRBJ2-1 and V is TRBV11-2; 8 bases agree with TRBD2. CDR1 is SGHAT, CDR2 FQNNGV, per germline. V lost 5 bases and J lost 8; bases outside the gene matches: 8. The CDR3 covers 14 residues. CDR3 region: CASSPATSAYEQFF. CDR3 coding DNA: TGTGCCAGCAGCCCAGCGACTAGCGCCTATGAGCAGTTCTTC.

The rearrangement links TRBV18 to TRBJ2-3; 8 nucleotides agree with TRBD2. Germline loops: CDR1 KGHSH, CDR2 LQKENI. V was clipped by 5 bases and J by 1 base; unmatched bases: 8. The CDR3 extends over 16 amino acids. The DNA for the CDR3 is TGTGCCAGCTCATCAAAAACGGGGGGGGGCACAGATACGCAGTATTTT. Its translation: CASSSKTGGGTDTQYF.

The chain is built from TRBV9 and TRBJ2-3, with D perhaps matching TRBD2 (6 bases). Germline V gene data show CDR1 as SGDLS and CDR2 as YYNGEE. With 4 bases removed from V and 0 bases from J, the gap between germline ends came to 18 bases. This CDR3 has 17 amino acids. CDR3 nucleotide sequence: TGTGCCAGCAGCTTCAGTGGAGGGTCCATTAGCACAGATACGCAGTATTTT. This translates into CASSFSGGSISTDTQYF.

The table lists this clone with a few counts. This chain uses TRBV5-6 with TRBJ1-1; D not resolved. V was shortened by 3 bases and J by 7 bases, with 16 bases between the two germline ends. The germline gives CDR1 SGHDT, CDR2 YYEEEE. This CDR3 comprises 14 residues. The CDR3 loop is CASSSRRGGGEAFF. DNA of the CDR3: TGTGCCAGCAGCTCAAGGCGGGGTGGAGGTGAAGCTTTCTTT.

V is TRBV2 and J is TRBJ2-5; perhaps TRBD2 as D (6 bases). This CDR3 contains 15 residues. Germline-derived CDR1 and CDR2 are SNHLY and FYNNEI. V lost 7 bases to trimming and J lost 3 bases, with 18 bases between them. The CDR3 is CASTPTSSGEETQYF. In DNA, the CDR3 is TGTGCCAGCACCCCAACTAGCTCTGGTGAAGAGACCCAGTACTTC.

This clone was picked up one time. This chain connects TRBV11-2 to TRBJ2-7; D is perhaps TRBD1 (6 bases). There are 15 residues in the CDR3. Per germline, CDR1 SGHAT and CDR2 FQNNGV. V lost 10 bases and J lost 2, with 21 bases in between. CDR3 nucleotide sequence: TGTGCCACCTCGCTCCGGGGACATCCCACCTACGAGCAGTACTTC. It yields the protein CATSLRGHPTYEQYF.

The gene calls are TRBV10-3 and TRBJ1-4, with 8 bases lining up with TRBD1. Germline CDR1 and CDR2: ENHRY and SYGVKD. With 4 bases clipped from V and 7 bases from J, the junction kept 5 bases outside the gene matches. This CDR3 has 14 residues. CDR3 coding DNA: TGTGCCATCAGTGGGACAGGGAGTCTTGAAAAACTGTTTTTT. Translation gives CAISGTGSLEKLFF.

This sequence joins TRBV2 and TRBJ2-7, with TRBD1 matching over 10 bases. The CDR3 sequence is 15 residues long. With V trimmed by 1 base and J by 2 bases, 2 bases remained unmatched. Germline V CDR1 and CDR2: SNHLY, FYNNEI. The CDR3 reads CASSEVGQGTYEQYF. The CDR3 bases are TGTGCCAGCAGTGAAGTGGGACAGGGGACCTACGAGCAGTACTTC.

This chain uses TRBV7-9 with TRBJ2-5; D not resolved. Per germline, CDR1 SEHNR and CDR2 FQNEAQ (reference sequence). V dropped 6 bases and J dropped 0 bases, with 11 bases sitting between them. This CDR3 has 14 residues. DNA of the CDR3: TGTGCCAGCAGTCCTAGTCGGGACCAAGAGACCCAGTACTTC. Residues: CASSPSRDQETQYF.

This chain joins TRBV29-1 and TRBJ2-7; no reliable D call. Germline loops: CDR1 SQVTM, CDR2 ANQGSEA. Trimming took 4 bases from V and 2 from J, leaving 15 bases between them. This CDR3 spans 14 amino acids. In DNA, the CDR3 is TGCAGCGTTGTGGGCCAAATCTCAACCTACGAGCAGTACTTC. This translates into CSVVGQISTYEQYF.

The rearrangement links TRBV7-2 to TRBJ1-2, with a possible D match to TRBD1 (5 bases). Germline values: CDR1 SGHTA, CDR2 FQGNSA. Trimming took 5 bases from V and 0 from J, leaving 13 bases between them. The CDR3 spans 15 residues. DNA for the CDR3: TGTGCCAGCAGCCCGGGACTGATTGCTAACTATGGCTACACCTTC. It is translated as CASSPGLIANYGYTF.

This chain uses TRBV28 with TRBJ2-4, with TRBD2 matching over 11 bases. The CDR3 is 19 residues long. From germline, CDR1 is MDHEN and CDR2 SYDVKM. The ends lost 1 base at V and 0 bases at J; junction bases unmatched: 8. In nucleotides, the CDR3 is TGTGCCAGCAGTTTATTAGGGACTAGCGGAACTTTAGCCAAAAACATTCAGTACTTC. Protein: CASSLLGTSGTLAKNIQYF.

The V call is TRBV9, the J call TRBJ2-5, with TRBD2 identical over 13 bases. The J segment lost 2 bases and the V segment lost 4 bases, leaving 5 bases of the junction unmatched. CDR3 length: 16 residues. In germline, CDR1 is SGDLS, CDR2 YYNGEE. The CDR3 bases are TGTGCCAGCAGCTCTCGACTAGCGGGGGGACAAGAGACCCAGTACTTC. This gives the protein CASSSRLAGGQETQYF.

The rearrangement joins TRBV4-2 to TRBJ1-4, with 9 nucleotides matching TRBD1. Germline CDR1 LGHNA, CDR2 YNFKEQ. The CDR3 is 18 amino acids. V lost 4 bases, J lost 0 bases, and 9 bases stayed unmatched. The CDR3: CASSPRTGENATNEKLFF. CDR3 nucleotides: TGTGCCAGCAGCCCCCGGACAGGGGAGAATGCAACTAATGAAAAACTGTTTTTT.

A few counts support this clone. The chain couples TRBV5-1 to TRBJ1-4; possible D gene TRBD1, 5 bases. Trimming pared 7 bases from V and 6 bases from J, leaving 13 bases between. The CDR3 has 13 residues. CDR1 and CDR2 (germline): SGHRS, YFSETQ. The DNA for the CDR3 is TGCGCCAGCTCCGAGCAGGGCTATGAAAAACTGTTTTTT. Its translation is CASSEQGYEKLFF.

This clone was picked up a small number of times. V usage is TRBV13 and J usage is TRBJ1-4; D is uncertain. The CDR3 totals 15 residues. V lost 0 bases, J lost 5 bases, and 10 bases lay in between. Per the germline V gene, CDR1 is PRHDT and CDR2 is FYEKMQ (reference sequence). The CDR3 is CASSLGLGGNEKLFF. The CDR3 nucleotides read TGTGCCAGCAGCTTAGGTTTAGGAGGAAATGAAAAACTGTTTTTT. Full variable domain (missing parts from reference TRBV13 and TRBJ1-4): AAGVIQSPRHLIKEKRETATLKCYPIPRHDTVYWYQQGPGQDPQFLISFYEKMQSDKGSIPDRFSAQQFSDYHSELNMSSLELGDSALYFCASSLGLGGNEKLFFGSGTQLSVL.